The TCR beta chain described here comes from a study of response to subunit inactivated influenza vaccine. TCRdb reanalysed the RT-PCR reads using MiXCR and keeps one entry per CDR3 protein. The profile shows roughly 190,000 distinct CDR3 sequences, about an eighth of them singletons. The germline V gene has CDR1 LGHDT and CDR2 YNNKEL (reference sequence). The CDR3 extends over 12 amino acids. With regard to this clonotype: A junction boundary mismatches the germline segment, possibly from a read error.

V is TRBV3-1 and J is TRBJ1-1, with D unresolved. The sequence was collected from a man aged 45-65 years who received an inactivated influenza vaccine. The sample consisted of CD8+ T cells sorted from PBMCs, taken roughly 5 days after vaccination. CDR3: CASRQGFSEAFF. The CDR3 DNA follows: TGTGCCAGCAGGCAAGGGTTTTCTGAAGCTTTCTTT.